The 23 T cell receptor beta chains below all came from one sample that was sequenced in a study of shared clonotypes between healthy human individuals. TCRdb keeps only in-frame clones here, not all; method: immunoSEQ multiplex PCR. The data show under 1,100,000 clones, with around 82% seen just once and roughly 0.61% held by the top ten. Specimen: memory CD4+ T cells from PBMCs. Subset defined: CD45RA-negative fraction. These receptors were collected from a man aged 18 to 29 in good health. Some clones in this sample may be carry-over from other donors' samples.

At least ten counts were recorded for this clone. Other DNA variants within this sample encode the same CDR3. The J gene is TRBJ1-5, the V gene TRBV6-1; D might be TRBD1 (6 bases). V was pared by 5 bases and J by 5 bases, with 13 bases between. The CDR3 spans 14 residues. Germline V gene lookup returns CDR1 MNHNS and CDR2 SASEGT. CDR3 residues: CASSLTGDDQPQHF. The CDR3 DNA sequence: TGTGCCAGCAGTTTGACAGGCGACGATCAGCCCCAGCATTTT.

The chain has TRBV7-6 and TRBJ2-3; 8 bases match TRBD1. The CDR3 length is 16 residues. Per the germline V gene, CDR1 is SGHVS and CDR2 is FNYEAQ. The trim removed 4 bases at V and 5 bases at J, leaving 11 bases unmatched. The CDR3 region is CASSSRPGQAGDTQYF. As DNA, the CDR3 is TGTGCCAGCAGCTCGCGACCGGGACAGGCAGGAGATACGCAGTATTTT. Drawing the rest from reference TRBV7-6 and TRBJ2-3, the complete variable domain is GAGVSQSPRYKVTKRGQDVALRCDPISGHVSLYWYRQALGQGPEFLTYFNYEAQQDKSGLPNDRFSAERPEGSISTLTIQRTEQRDSAMYRCASSSRPGQAGDTQYFGPGTRLTVL.

The rearrangement links TRBV18 to TRBJ2-1; TRBD2 matches at 13 bases. This CDR3 has 15 amino acids. With V trimmed by 5 bases and J by 9 bases, 7 bases remained unmatched. Per the germline V gene, CDR1 is KGHSH and CDR2 is LQKENI. CDR3 bases: TGTGCCAGCTCAAGGACTAGCGGGAGTTATGGTGAGCAGTTCTTC. This encodes CASSRTSGSYGEQFF.

The CDR3 DNA is TGTGCCACCAGCGCCCGAGGGGGCCTCGGGTACAATCAGCCCCAGCATTTT. Amino acid sequence: CATSARGGLGYNQPQHF. J is TRBJ1-5 and V is TRBV15; 7 positions match TRBD1. The CDR3 loop spans 17 amino acids. Germline CDR1 LNHNV, CDR2 YYDKDF (reference sequence). The V gene end was trimmed by 5 bases and the J gene end by 3 bases; junction bases not matched to a gene: 13.

The table lists this clone with many counts. The chain recombines TRBV5-1 with TRBJ1-1, with D maybe TRBD1 (5 bases). The ends were cut back, 4 bases at V and 4 bases at J, with 11 bases in the middle. CDR3 length: 13 amino acids. From germline, CDR1 is SGHRS and CDR2 YFSETQ. CDR3 sequence: CASSIQGFTEAFF. The CDR3, as DNA: TGCGCCAGCAGCATTCAGGGTTTCACTGAAGCTTTCTTT.

This clone came up a few times. This chain links TRBV27 with TRBJ1-4, with 9 bases identical to TRBD1. V lost 5 bases to trimming and J lost 10 bases; unmatched junction nucleotides: 11. The CDR3 extends over 15 amino acids. Germline V CDR1 and CDR2: MNHEY, SMNVEV (reference sequence). CDR3 loop: CASSANRGLSGKLFF. The CDR3 DNA reads TGTGCCAGCAGTGCCAACAGGGGGCTTTCGGGAAAACTGTTTTTT.

This clone was recorded a few times. This chain links TRBV4-1 with TRBJ1-2; D call uncertain. The germline V gene has CDR1 MGHRA and CDR2 YSYEKL. Trimming pared 3 bases from V and 3 bases from J, leaving 5 bases between. The CDR3 sequence is 12 residues long. The CDR3 sequence: CASSQGYYGYTF. The DNA for the CDR3 is TGCGCCAGCAGCCAGGGGTACTATGGCTACACCTTC.

Turning to this clone: Other DNA sequences in this specimen translate into the identical CDR3. The rearrangement joins TRBV5-8 to TRBJ2-3; 7 bases are shared with TRBD2. The germline V gene has CDR1 SGHTS and CDR2 YDEGEE. The J segment lost 0 bases and the V segment lost 2 bases, leaving 0 bases of the junction unmatched. The CDR3 extends over 14 amino acids. The CDR3 region is CASSFSGSTDTQYF. The CDR3 DNA follows: TGTGCCAGCAGCTTTAGCGGGAGCACAGATACGCAGTATTTT.

This clone was observed at least ten times. This chain uses TRBV5-1 with TRBJ1-6; D ambiguous. The germline V gene has CDR1 SGHRS and CDR2 YFSETQ. Trimming removed 3 bases at V and 7 bases at J, with 14 bases between. The CDR3 contains 15 residues. CDR3 bases: TGCGCCAGCAGCTATACCGCGGACGGGAATTCACCCCTCCACTTT. It encodes CASSYTADGNSPLHF.

The V gene is TRBV5-6, the J gene TRBJ1-2, with 10 bases identical to TRBD1. Germline V gene lookup returns CDR1 SGHDT and CDR2 YYEEEE. The trim removed 2 bases at V and 8 bases at J, leaving 12 bases unmatched. The CDR3 runs to 16 residues. DNA for the CDR3: TGTGCCAGCAGCTTAAGACAGGGGGCGCTGAGCGGCGGCTACACCTTC. This sequence encodes CASSLRQGALSGGYTF.

J is TRBJ2-7 and V is TRBV18; 8 bases agree with TRBD2. V dropped 6 bases and J dropped 4; count of bases not matched to a gene: 11. Germline-derived CDR1 and CDR2 are KGHSH and LQKENI. This CDR3 region has 15 residues. The CDR3 is CASSRTSSGSYEQYF. The CDR3 coding sequence is TGTGCCAGCTCTCGTACGTCGAGCGGGAGTTACGAGCAGTACTTC.

The chain recombines TRBV11-2 with TRBJ2-2, with 7 bases fitting TRBD2. This CDR3 region has 14 residues. The junction had 5 bases not matched to a gene; V was cut back by 3 bases and J by 7 bases. CDR1 is SGHAT and CDR2 is FQNNGV in the germline V gene. The CDR3 region is CASSFAGADGELFF. The CDR3 DNA reads as TGTGCCAGCAGCTTTGCGGGAGCGGACGGGGAGCTGTTTTTT. The full variable domain, rest sourced from reference TRBV11-2 and TRBJ2-2, is EAGVAQSPRYKIIEKRQSVAFWCNPISGHATLYWYQQILGQGPKLLIQFQNNGVVDDSQLPKDRFSAERLKGVDSTLKIQPAKLEDSAVYLCASSFAGADGELFFGEGSRLTVL.

This clone was seen once. The rearrangement joins TRBV15 to TRBJ2-6; no clear D gene. The CDR3 extends over 13 amino acids. From germline, CDR1 is LNHNV and CDR2 YYDKDF (reference sequence). V was clipped by 6 bases and J by 2 bases, with 5 bases between them. CDR3 nucleotide sequence: TGTGCCACCAGGGCCGCTGGGGCCAACGTCCTGACTTTC. Its translation: CATRAAGANVLTF. Filled out from reference TRBV15 and TRBJ2-6, the complete variable domain reads DAMVIQNPRYQVTQFGKPVTLSCSQTLNHNVMYWYQQKSSQAPKLLFHYYDKDFNNEADTPDNFQSRRPNTSFCFLDIRSPGLGDTAMYLCATRAAGANVLTFGAGSRLTVL.

The chain has TRBV19 and TRBJ2-7, with D possibly matching TRBD2 (5 bases). The CDR3 loop spans 14 amino acids. Germline V lookup: CDR1 LNHDA, CDR2 SQIVND (reference sequence). The V end was cut by 3 bases, the J end by 2 bases, with 11 bases between. CDR3: CASSINEGPYEQYF. CDR3 nucleotide sequence: TGTGCCAGTAGTATTAATGAGGGCCCCTACGAGCAGTACTTC.

This clone was found once. The chain is built from TRBV5-1 and TRBJ2-1; no clear D gene. V was shortened by 0 bases and J by 5 bases, with 12 bases between the two germline ends. The CDR3 has 15 residues. Germline lookup yields CDR1 SGHRS and CDR2 YFSETQ. CDR3 amino acids: CASSLGLALNNEQFF. The CDR3 DNA reads TGCGCCAGCAGCTTGGGACTGGCCCTTAACAATGAGCAGTTCTTC.

The chain employs TRBV18 and TRBJ2-5, with D perhaps TRBD2 (5 bases). The CDR3 is 14 amino acids. Germline-derived CDR1 and CDR2 are KGHSH and LQKENI. V lost 0 bases and J 4 bases, leaving 9 bases between the germline ends. The CDR3: CASSPPVGRETQYF. The CDR3 DNA sequence: TGTGCCAGCTCACCACCGGTAGGGAGAGAGACCCAGTACTTC.

A few counts support this clone. J is TRBJ2-7 and V is TRBV2; the D gene is possibly TRBD2 (6 bases). The CDR3 loop spans 14 amino acids. V lost 8 bases, J lost 4 bases, and 18 bases lay in between. Per germline, CDR1 SNHLY and CDR2 FYNNEI. CDR3 residues: CASGMGLALYEQYF. For the CDR3, the DNA is TGTGCCAGCGGAATGGGACTCGCCTTATACGAGCAGTACTTC.

V is TRBV7-9 and J is TRBJ2-3; D not resolved. CDR1 is SEHNR, CDR2 FQNEAQ, per germline (reference sequence). Between the trimmed V and J ends, which lost 5 bases and 4 bases, there was a span of 16 bases. CDR3 size: 15 residues. The chain's CDR3 is CASSQAPVEADTQYF. DNA of the CDR3: TGTGCCAGCAGCCAAGCTCCCGTAGAGGCAGATACGCAGTATTTT.

The genes are TRBV6-5 and TRBJ1-2; 11 positions agree with TRBD1. The V and J ends lost 0 bases and 8 bases, in that order; junction bases with no gene match: 2. The CDR3 runs 14 residues. Germline V gives CDR1 MNHEY, CDR2 SVGAGI. CDR3 sequence (DNA): TGTGCCAGCAGTTACTCGGGACAGGGGGTCGGCTACACCTTC. This sequence encodes CASSYSGQGVGYTF.

V is TRBV2 and J is TRBJ2-5, with 13 bases lining up with TRBD2. Trimming took 8 bases from V and 5 from J; bases not matched to a gene: 5. The germline V gene encodes CDR1 SNHLY and CDR2 FYNNEI. The CDR3 consists of 14 residues. This chain's CDR3 is CASGTSGTGETQYF. Here the CDR3 DNA reads TGTGCCAGCGGGACTAGCGGGACGGGGGAGACCCAGTACTTC.

V and J are TRBV2 and TRBJ2-1, with a possible D match to TRBD2 (6 bases). The germline V and J ends were trimmed by 11 bases and 6 bases, with 17 bases remaining between them. In germline, CDR1 is SNHLY, CDR2 FYNNEI. The CDR3 extends over 13 amino acids. The CDR3 loop reads CALQEGSLNEQFF. The DNA of the CDR3 is TGTGCCCTCCAGGAGGGGTCTCTCAATGAGCAGTTCTTC.

The CDR3 bases are TGTGCCAGCAGTTCCGCAGGGGGCTGGGGTCAGCCCCAGCATTTT. Translation: CASSSAGGWGQPQHF. The V and J genes are TRBV27 and TRBJ1-5; 8 bases match TRBD1. The V segment lost 4 bases and the J segment 6 bases; nucleotides outside the gene matches: 8. CDR1 and CDR2 from the germline V gene are MNHEY and SMNVEV (reference sequence). This CDR3 has 15 amino acids.

This clone was counted once. Germline is not matched at one junction end, which may reflect a read error. This sequence joins TRBV11-3 and TRBJ1-3; no firm D call. Germline V gene sequence: CDR1 SGHNT, CDR2 YENEEA. CDR3 length: 15 amino acids. CDR3 in DNA: TGTGCCAACAGCTTAGGACCTGTCTCTGGAAACACCATATATTTT. This gives the protein CANSLGPVSGNTIYF.